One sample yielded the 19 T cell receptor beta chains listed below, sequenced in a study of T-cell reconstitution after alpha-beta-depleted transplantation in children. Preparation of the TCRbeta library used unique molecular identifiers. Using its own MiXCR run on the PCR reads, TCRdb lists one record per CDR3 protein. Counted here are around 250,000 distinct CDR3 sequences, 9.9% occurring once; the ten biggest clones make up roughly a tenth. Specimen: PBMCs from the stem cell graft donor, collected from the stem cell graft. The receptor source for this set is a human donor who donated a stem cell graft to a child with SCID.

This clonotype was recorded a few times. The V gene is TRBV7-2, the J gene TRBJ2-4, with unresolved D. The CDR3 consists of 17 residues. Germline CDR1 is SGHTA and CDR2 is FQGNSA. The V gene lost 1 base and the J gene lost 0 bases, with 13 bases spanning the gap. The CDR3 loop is CASSLVGISVAKNIQYF. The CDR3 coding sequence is TGTGCCAGCAGCTTAGTTGGGATATCGGTAGCCAAAAACATTCAGTACTTC.

The CDR3 here is CASSSDRVDEQFF. CDR3 DNA sequence: TGCGCCAGCAGCTCAGACAGGGTCGATGAGCAGTTCTTC. The chain combines TRBV5-1 with TRBJ2-1; 7 nucleotides agree with TRBD1. The germline CDR1 and CDR2 sequences are SGHRS and YFSETQ. CDR3 size: 13 residues. V lost 3 bases to trimming and J lost 8 bases; unmatched junction nucleotides: 5.

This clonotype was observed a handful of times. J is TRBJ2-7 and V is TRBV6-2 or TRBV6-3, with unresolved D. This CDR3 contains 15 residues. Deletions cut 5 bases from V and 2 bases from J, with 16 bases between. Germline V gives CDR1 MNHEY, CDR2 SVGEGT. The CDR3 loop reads CASSNFYRPPYEQYF. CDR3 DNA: TGTGCCAGCAGTAATTTTTATCGGCCGCCCTACGAGCAGTACTTC.

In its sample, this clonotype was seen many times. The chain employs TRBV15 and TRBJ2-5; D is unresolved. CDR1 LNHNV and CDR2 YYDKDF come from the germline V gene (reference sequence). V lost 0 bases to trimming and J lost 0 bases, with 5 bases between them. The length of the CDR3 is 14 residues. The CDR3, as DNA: TGTGCCACCAGCAGAGAGGGGTACCAAGAGACCCAGTACTTC. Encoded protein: CATSREGYQETQYF.

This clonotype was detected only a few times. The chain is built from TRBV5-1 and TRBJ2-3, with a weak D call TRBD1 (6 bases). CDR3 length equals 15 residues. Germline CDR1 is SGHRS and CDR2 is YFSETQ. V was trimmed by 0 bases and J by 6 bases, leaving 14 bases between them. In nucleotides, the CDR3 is TGCGCCAGCAGCTTGGAGAACAGGGTTTCTGATACGCAGTATTTT. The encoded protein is CASSLENRVSDTQYF.

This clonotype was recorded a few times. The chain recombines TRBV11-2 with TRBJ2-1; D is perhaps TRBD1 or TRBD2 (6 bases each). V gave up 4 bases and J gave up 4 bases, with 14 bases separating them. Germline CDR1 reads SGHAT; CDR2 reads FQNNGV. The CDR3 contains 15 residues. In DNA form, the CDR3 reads TGTGCCAGCAGCTCGTCCCGGGGGCCATACAATGAGCAGTTCTTC. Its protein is CASSSSRGPYNEQFF. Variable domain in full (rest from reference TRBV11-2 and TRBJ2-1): EAGVAQSPRYKIIEKRQSVAFWCNPISGHATLYWYQQILGQGPKLLIQFQNNGVVDDSQLPKDRFSAERLKGVDSTLKIQPAKLEDSAVYLCASSSSRGPYNEQFFGPGTRLTVL.

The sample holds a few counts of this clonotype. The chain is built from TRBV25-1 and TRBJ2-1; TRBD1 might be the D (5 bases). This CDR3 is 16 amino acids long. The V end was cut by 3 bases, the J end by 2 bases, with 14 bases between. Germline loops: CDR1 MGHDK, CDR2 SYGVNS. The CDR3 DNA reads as TGTGCCAGCAGTGACCCCAGGGAATCCCCCTACAATGAGCAGTTCTTC. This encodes CASSDPRESPYNEQFF.

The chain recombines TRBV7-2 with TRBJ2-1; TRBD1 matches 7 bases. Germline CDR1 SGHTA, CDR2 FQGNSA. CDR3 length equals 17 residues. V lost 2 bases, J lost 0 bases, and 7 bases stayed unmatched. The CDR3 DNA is TGTGCCAGCAGCTTAAGCCCGGGACAGAGCTCCTACAATGAGCAGTTCTTC. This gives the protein CASSLSPGQSSYNEQFF.

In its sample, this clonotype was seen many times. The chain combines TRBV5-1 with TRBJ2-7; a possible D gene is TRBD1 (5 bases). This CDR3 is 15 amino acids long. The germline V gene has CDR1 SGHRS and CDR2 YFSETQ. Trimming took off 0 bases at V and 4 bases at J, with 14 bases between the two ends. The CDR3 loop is CASSLGVGAEYEQYF. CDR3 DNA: TGCGCCAGCAGCTTGGGAGTAGGGGCAGAATACGAGCAGTACTTC.

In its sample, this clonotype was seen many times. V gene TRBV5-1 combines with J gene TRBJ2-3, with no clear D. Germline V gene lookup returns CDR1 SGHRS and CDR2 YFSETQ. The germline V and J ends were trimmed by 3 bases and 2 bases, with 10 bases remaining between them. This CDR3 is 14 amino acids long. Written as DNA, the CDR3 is TGCGCCAGCAGCTCTGCCTGGCCCACAGATACGCAGTATTTT. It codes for CASSSAWPTDTQYF.

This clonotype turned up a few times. CDR3 residues: CSVDLQGASSGNTIYF. For the CDR3, the DNA is TGCAGCGTTGATTTGCAGGGGGCCAGCTCTGGAAACACCATATATTTT. This chain connects TRBV29-1 to TRBJ1-3, with 8 bases identical to TRBD1. Germline lookup yields CDR1 SQVTM and CDR2 ANQGSEA. The CDR3 has 16 amino acids. J lost 0 bases, V lost 3 bases, and 7 bases had no gene match.

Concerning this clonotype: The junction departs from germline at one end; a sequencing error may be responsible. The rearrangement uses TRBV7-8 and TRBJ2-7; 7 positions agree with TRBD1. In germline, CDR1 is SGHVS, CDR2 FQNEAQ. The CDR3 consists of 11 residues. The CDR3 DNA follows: TGTGCCAGCAGCGTCGACAGGGTTGGCTTCTTC. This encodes CASSVDRVGFF. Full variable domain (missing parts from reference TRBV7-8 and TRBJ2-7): GAGVSQSPRYKVAKRGQDVALRCDPISGHVSLFWYQQALGQGPEFLTYFQNEAQLDKSGLPSDRFFAERPEGSVSTLKIQRTQQEDSAVYLCASSVDRVGFFGPGTRLTVT.

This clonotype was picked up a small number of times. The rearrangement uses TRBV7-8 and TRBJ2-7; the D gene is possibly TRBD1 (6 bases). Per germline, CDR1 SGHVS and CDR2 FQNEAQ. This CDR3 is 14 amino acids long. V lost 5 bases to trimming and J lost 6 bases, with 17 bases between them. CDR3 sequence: CASSLLPAGAEQYF. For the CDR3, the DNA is TGTGCCAGCAGCCTCCTCCCCGCAGGGGCCGAGCAGTACTTC. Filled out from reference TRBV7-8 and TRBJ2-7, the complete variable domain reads GAGVSQSPRYKVAKRGQDVALRCDPISGHVSLFWYQQALGQGPEFLTYFQNEAQLDKSGLPSDRFFAERPEGSVSTLKIQRTQQEDSAVYLCASSLLPAGAEQYFGPGTRLTVT.

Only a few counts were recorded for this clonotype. In nucleotides, the CDR3 is TGTGCCAGCAGCCCTTGGGAGAGGCAGCCCCAGCATTTT. Translating it yields CASSPWERQPQHF. The J gene is TRBJ1-5, the V gene TRBV5-6; D ambiguous. There are 13 residues in the CDR3. V was trimmed by 4 bases and J by 7 bases, leaving 12 bases between them. The germline V gene encodes CDR1 SGHDT and CDR2 YYEEEE.

CDR3 in amino acids: CASSDSRRAGELFF. CDR3 nucleotide sequence: TGTGCCAGCAGTGACTCGAGGCGGGCCGGGGAGCTGTTTTTT. V usage is TRBV6-4 and J usage is TRBJ2-2; tentatively, D is TRBD2 (5 bases). Trimming removed 0 bases from V and 6 bases from J, with 8 bases in between. The CDR3 runs to 14 residues. The germline V gene has CDR1 MRHNA and CDR2 SNTAGT.

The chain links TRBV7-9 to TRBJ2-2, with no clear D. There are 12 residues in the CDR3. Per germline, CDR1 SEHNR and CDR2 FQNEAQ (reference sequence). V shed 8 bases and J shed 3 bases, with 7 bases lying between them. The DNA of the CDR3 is TGTGCCAGCTTAGTGGACACCGGGGAGCTGTTTTTT. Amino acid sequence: CASLVDTGELFF.

CDR3 sequence (DNA): TGTGCCAGCAGCCCCTCGGGGGTCAGCACTGAAGCTTTCTTT. Translated, it gives CASSPSGVSTEAFF. The chain recombines TRBV25-1 with TRBJ1-1; possibly TRBD1 for D (5 bases). V was clipped by 6 bases and J by 4 bases, with 15 bases between them. CDR3 length: 14 residues. Germline V gene data show CDR1 as MGHDK and CDR2 as SYGVNS.

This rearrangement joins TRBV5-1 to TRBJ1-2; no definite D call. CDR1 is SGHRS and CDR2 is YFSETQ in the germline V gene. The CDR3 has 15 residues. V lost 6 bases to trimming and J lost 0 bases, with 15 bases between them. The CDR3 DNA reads TGCGCCAGCATTCCAGGCCCGTTAGCTAACTATGGCTACACCTTC. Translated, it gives CASIPGPLANYGYTF. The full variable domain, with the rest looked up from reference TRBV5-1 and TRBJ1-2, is KAGVTQTPRYLIKTRGQQVTLSCSPISGHRSVSWYQQTPGQGLQFLFEYFSETQRNKGNFPGRFSGRQFSNSRSEMNVSTLELGDSALYLCASIPGPLANYGYTFGSGTRLTVV.

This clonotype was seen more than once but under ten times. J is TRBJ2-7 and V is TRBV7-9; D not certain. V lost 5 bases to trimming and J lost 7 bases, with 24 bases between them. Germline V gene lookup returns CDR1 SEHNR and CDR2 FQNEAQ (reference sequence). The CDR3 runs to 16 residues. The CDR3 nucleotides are TGTGCCAGCAGCCCTCACCGGGCCGTGGTTCCTGGTGAGCAGTACTTC. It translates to CASSPHRAVVPGEQYF.